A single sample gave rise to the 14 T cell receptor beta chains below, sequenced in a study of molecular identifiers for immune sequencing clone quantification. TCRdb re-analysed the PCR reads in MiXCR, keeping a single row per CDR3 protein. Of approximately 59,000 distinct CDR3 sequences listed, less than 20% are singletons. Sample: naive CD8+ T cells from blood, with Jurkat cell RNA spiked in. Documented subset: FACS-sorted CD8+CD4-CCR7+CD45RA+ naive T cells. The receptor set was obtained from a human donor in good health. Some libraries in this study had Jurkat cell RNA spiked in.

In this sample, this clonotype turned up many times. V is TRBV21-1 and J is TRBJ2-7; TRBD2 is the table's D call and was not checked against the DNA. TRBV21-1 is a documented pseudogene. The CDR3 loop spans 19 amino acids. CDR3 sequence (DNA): TGTGCCAGCAGCAAGCGCGGGACGGAAGGGACTAGCGGGACCTACGAGCAGTACTTC. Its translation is CASSKRGTEGTSGTYEQYF.

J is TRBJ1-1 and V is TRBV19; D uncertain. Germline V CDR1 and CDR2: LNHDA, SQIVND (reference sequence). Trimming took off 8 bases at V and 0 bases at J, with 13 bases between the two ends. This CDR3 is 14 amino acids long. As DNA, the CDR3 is TGTGCCAGTGGTCTGATGTCTTTGAACACTGAAGCTTTCTTT. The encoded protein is CASGLMSLNTEAFF.

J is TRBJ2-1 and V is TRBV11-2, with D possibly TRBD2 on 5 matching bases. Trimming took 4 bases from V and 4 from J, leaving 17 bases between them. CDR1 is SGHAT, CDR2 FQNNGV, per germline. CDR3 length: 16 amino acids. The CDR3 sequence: CASSSNPAVSYNEQFF. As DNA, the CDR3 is TGTGCCAGCAGCTCAAACCCAGCGGTCTCTTACAATGAGCAGTTCTTC.

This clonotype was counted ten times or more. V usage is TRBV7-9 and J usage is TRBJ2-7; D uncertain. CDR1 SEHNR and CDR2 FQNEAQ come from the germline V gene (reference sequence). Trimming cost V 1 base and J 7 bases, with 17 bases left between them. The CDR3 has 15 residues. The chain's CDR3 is CASSLGTLLPWEQYF. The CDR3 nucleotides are TGTGCCAGCAGCTTAGGGACGCTACTCCCCTGGGAGCAGTACTTC.

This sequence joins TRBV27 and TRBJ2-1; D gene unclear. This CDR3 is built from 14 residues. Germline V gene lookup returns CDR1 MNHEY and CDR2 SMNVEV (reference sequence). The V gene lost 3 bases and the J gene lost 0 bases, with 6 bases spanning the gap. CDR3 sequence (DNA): TGTGCCAGCAGTTTGGTTGGCTCCTACAATGAGCAGTTCTTC. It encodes CASSLVGSYNEQFF.

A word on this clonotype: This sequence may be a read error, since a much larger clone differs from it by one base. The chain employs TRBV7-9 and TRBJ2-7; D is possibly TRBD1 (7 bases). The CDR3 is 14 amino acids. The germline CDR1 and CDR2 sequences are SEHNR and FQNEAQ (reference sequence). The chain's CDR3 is CASSFKGARDEQCF. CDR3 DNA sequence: TGTGCCAGCAGCTTTAAGGGGGCGCGGGACGAGCAGTGCTTC.

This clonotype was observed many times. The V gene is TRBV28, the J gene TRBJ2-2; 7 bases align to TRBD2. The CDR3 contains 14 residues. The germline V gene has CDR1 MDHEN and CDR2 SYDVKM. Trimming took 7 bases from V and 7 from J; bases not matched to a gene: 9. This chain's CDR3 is CASTPVGLVGELFF. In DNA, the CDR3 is TGTGCCAGCACCCCCGTCGGACTAGTCGGGGAGCTGTTTTTT.

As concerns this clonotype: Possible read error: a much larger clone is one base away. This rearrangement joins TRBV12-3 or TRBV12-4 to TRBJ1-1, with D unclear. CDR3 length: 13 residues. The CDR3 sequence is CAGSRTVGTEAFF. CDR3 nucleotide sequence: TGTGCCGGCAGCCGCACGGTGGGGACTGAAGCTTTCTTT.

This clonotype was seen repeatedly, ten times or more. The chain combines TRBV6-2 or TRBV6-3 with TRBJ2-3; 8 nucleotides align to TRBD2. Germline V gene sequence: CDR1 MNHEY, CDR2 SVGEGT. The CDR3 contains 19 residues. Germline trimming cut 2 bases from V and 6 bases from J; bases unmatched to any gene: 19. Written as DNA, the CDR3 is TGTGCCAGCAGTTACGTGGTAGCGGGACCGTCATACGGGATGGATACGCAGTATTTT. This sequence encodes CASSYVVAGPSYGMDTQYF.

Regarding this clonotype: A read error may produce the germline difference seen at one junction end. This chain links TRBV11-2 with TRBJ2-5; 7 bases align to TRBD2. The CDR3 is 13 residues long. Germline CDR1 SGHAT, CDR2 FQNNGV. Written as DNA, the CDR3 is TGTGTCAGCAGCTTGCGGGGGAGAGAGACCCAGTACTTC. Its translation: CVSSLRGRETQYF.

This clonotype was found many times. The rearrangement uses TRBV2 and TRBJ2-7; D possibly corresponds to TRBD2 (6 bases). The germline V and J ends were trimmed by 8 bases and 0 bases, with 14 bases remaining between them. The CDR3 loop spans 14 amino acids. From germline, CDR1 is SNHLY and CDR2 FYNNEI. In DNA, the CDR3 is TGTGCCAGCTCCGGGACTCTGAGCTCCTACGAGCAGTACTTC. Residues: CASSGTLSSYEQYF.

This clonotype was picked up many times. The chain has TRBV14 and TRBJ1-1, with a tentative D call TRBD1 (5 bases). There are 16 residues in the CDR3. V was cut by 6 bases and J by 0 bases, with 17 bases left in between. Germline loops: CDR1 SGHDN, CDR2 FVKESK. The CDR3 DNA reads TGTGCCAGCAGGCCCACGGGGGTTTCCCTGAACACTGAAGCTTTCTTT. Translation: CASRPTGVSLNTEAFF. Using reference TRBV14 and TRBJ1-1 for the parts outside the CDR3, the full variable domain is EAGVTQFPSHSVIEKGQTVTLRCDPISGHDNLYWYRRVMGKEIKFLLHFVKESKQDESGMPNNRFLAERTGGTYSTLKVQPAELEDSGVYFCASRPTGVSLNTEAFFGQGTRLTVV.

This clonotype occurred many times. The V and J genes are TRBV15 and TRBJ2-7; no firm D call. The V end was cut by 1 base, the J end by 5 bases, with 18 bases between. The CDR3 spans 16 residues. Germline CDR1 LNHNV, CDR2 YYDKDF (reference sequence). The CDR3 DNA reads TGTGCCACCAGCAGAGGGGTGACACCGGGTATGGACGAGCAGTACTTC. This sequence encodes CATSRGVTPGMDEQYF.

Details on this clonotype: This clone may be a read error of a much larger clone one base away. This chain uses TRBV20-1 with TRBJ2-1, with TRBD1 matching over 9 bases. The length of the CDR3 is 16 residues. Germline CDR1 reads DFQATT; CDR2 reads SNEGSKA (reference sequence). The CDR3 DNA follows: TGCGGTGCTAGAGGTCGGGACAGGGCAAACTACAATGAGCAGTTCTTC. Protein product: CGARGRDRANYNEQFF.